These 8 T cell receptor beta chains were all obtained from the same sample, sequenced in a study of T cells in women clearing cervical HPV infection listed by TCRdb under 2018. Libraries came from the immunoSEQ multiplex PCR assay. In its TCRdb copy, this immuneACCESS table keeps in-frame sequences only and misses some clones. Where compared with another copy, unresolved V genes explain less than half of these, and the others have no known cause. The sample's own table lists 25,000 to 35,000 clones. The ten largest make up 8.4% of the sample. Source material: blood buffy coat. The receptors come from a woman aged 18 to 75 with a cervical HPV16 infection that either progressed to CIN3+ or cleared (not recorded which).

With respect to this clone: The CDR3 end lies 3 residues beyond the end of the read and is filled in from the germline J gene. J is TRBJ2-7 and V is TRBV5-1; D is ambiguous. The CDR3 is 14 amino acids. CDR1 is SGHRS, CDR2 YFSETQ, per germline. Trimming removed 0 bases at V and 0 bases at J, with 7 bases between. CDR3 in amino acids: CASSLDFYSYEQYF. CDR3 bases read: TGCGCCAGCAGCTTGGATTTCTACTCCTACGAG.

On this clone itself: The read ends 3 residues before the CDR3 terminus; that terminus is restored from the germline J gene. Within the sample, other DNA sequences also encode this same CDR3. The chain is built from TRBV2 and TRBJ2-1, with 11 bases that match TRBD1. V lost 7 bases, J lost 5 bases, and 7 bases stayed unmatched. The germline CDR1 and CDR2 sequences are SNHLY and FYNNEI. The CDR3 consists of 15 residues. CDR3 amino acids: CASKPRTGGHNEQFF. Partial CDR3 DNA: TGTGCCAGCAAGCCAAGGACAGGGGGCCACAATGAG.

Details on this clone: The CDR3 end is not reached by the read, which stops 3 residues before it; the germline J gene fills it in. The rearrangement uses TRBV2 and TRBJ2-5, with D unclear. Germline-derived CDR1 and CDR2 are SNHLY and FYNNEI. The germline V and J ends were trimmed by 2 bases and 2 bases, with 12 bases remaining between them. CDR3 size: 15 residues. The CDR3 loop reads CASSERTDLQETQYF. The covered CDR3 bases are TGTGCCAGCAGTGAACGAACAGATTTACAAGAGACC.

In regard to this clone: Coverage ceases 3 residues before the CDR3 finishes, and the germline J gene fills in the end. J is TRBJ1-5 and V is TRBV19; a weak D match, TRBD1 (6 bases). This CDR3 contains 15 residues. V gave up 1 base and J gave up 3 bases, with 10 bases separating them. Germline CDR1 reads LNHDA; CDR2 reads SQIVND (reference sequence). Partial CDR3 DNA: TGTGCCAGTAGTATAGTTCGGACAGACAATCAGCCC. Translation gives CASSIVRTDNQP. The whole CDR3 region reads CASSIVRTDNQPQHF.

A word on this clone: The missing CDR3 end, 3 residues past where the read stops, is filled in from the germline J gene. The chain has TRBV19 and TRBJ2-3; 11 nucleotides align to TRBD2. The V and J ends lost 3 bases and 4 bases, in that order; junction bases with no gene match: 9. Looked up from germline, CDR1 is LNHDA and CDR2 is SQIVND (reference sequence). This CDR3 has 17 residues. CDR3: CASSIVLAGGPADTQYF. CDR3 bases read: TGTGCCAGTAGTATTGTATTAGCGGGAGGGCCTGCAGATACG.

Points on this clone: The CDR3 end falls 3 residues outside the read, so it is completed with the germline J gene. The rearrangement uses TRBV2 and TRBJ2-1; 15 bases line up with TRBD2. This CDR3 spans 17 amino acids. The V and J ends lost 8 bases and 0 bases, in that order; junction bases with no gene match: 5. Germline CDR1 SNHLY, CDR2 FYNNEI. CDR3 DNA, as far as it was read: TGTGCCAGCTCTGGACTAGCGGGGGGGAGCTCCTACAATGAG. It encodes CASSGLAGGSSYNE. The CDR3 reads in full as CASSGLAGGSSYNEQFF.

Details on this clone: The CDR3 extends 3 residues past the end of the read, so its final part is completed from the germline J gene. This chain joins TRBV18 and TRBJ2-2, with TRBD1 as a possible D gene (6 bases). This CDR3 is built from 14 residues. Per the germline V gene, CDR1 is KGHSH and CDR2 is LQKENI. CDR3 DNA (partial): TGTGCCAGCTCACCGGGTGGGCTCAGGGGAAAG. Translating gives CASSPGGLRGK. The full CDR3 is CASSPGGLRGKLFF.

With regard to this clone: The CDR3 goes on 3 residues after the read ends, and that part is filled in from the germline J gene. The chain recombines TRBV20-1 with TRBJ1-2, with D perhaps matching TRBD1 (6 bases). Germline-derived CDR1 and CDR2 are DFQATT and SNEGSKA (reference sequence). The V end was cut by 2 bases, the J end by 4 bases, with 11 bases between. The CDR3 is 13 amino acids. The CDR3 loop is CSARQGRAYGYTF. The sequenced part of the CDR3 DNA is TGCAGTGCTAGACAGGGGCGCGCCTATGGC.